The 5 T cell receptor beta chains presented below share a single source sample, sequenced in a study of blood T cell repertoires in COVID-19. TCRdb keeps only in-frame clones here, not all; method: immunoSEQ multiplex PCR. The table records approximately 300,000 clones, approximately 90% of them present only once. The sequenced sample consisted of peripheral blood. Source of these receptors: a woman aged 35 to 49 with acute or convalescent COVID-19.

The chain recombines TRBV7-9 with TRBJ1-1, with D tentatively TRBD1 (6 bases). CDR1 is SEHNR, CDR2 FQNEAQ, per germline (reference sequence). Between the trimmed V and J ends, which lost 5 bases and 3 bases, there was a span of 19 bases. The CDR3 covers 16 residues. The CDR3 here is CASSPNNRVSDTEAFF. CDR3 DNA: TGTGCCAGCAGCCCAAACAACAGGGTGTCCGACACTGAAGCTTTCTTT.

CDR3 amino acids: CASSEVLAGNYGYTF. The CDR3 DNA reads TGTGCCAGCAGTGAAGTTTTGGCTGGTAACTATGGCTACACCTTC. This chain uses TRBV6-1 with TRBJ1-2; D is unresolved. Germline-derived CDR1 and CDR2 are MNHNS and SASEGT. The CDR3 is 15 amino acids. V gave up 1 base and J gave up 1 base, with 10 bases separating them.

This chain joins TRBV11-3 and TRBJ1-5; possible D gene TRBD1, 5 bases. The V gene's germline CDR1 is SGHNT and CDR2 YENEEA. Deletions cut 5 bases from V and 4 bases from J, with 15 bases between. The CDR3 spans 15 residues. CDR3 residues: CASSRPKGRNQPQHF. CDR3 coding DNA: TGTGCCAGCAGCCGTCCGAAGGGGCGGAATCAGCCCCAGCATTTT. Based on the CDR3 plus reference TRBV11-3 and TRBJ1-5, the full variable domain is EAGVVQSPRYKIIEKKQPVAFWCNPISGHNTLYWYLQNLGQGPELLIRYENEEAVDDSQLPKDRFSAERLKGVDSTLKIQPAELGDSAVYLCASSRPKGRNQPQHFGDGTRLSIL.

The CDR3 coding sequence is TGTGCCAGCAGCGTCGAGGCAGACTATGGCTACACCTTC. As protein: CASSVEADYGYTF. This chain uses TRBV9 with TRBJ1-2, with no clear D. V gave up 2 bases and J gave up 3 bases, with 8 bases separating them. CDR1 is SGDLS and CDR2 is YYNGEE in the germline V gene. The CDR3 sequence is 13 residues long.

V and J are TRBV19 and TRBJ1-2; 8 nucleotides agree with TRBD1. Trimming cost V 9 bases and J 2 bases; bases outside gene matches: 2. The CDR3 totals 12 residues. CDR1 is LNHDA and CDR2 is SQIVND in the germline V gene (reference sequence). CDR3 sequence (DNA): TGTGCCAGCCGGACAGGGAACTATGGCTACACCTTC. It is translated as CASRTGNYGYTF. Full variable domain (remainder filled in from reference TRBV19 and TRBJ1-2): DGGITQSPKYLFRKEGQNVTLSCEQNLNHDAMYWYRQDPGQGLRLIYYSQIVNDFQKGDIAEGYSVSREKKESFPLTVTSAQKNPTAFYLCASRTGNYGYTFGSGTRLTVV.